This T cell receptor (beta chain) was recovered during a study of CD8 T cells in ankylosing spondylitis (dated by TCRdb to about 2017). About the study as a whole: To find TCR variants linked to disease, the study profiled T cell receptor beta repertoires in ankylosing spondylitis patients and healthy donors. Peripheral blood was sampled, and synovial fluid was also collected from ankylosing spondylitis patients. The whole study cohort included some 100 healthy donors and 25 ankylosing spondylitis patients. What the work shows at the level of the full study, not this receptor alone: Some of the motif variants had been reported before in the synovial fluid and blood of reactive arthritis patients, a finding that suggests common disease-initiation mechanisms. Blood from ankylosing spondylitis patients appeared to be characterized by a TCR beta motif made up of under 10 highly homologous amino acid variants. In peripheral blood, the disease-linked clones were found at relatively low frequencies and had a CD8+ phenotype. The disease-linked clones were reported as significantly enriched in matched synovial fluid samples from ankylosing spondylitis patients.

The germline V gene encodes CDR1 LGHDT and CDR2 YNNKEL (reference sequence). From the cysteine up to the phenylalanine, the CDR3 has a length of 17 residues. The only DNA kept is the CDR3, 51 bases in frame from the first base. Unmatched junction bases come to 9, with V trimmed by 4 bases and J by 3 bases. Instrument on record: Illumina HiSeq 2500. TCR beta libraries were prepared by quantitative 5'-RACE with molecular barcodes. The published analysis was carried out like this. A new computational method based on a probabilistic model of VDJ rearrangement was used to identify disease-linked TCR variants. The raw public data were reprocessed by TCRdb itself: fastp quality trimming at Q25, MiXCR clonotype calling, in-frame beta chains only. Rows merge per CDR3 protein into single entries with the most common DNA and genes. None of the V and J calls come from the authors' own analysis; TCRdb made them. Counted in this sample were over 450,000 distinct CDR3 sequences; about 12% of them appeared once. 6.8% of the sample belongs to the ten largest clones.

As regards this clonotype: Its antigen is still unknown. The input lacks base qualities; no much larger clone sits a single base away.

In this chain, TRBV3-1 is recombined with TRBJ2-1, with 10 bases aligning to TRBD2. The sample consisted of blood, either unsorted or a sorted T cell fraction (not recorded which). This receptor was identified in a male donor with ankylosing spondylitis. Here the CDR3 is given as CASSLAGGPPIYNEQFF. The DNA is as follows: TGTGCCAGCAGCCTAGCGGGAGGCCCCCCGATCTACAATGAGCAGTTCTTC.